These 21 T cell receptor beta chains came from one sample sequenced in a study of cytomegalovirus exposure and HLA in healthy donors. Only in-frame clones appear in the TCRdb table, and some are missing; sequencing was by immunoSEQ multiplex PCR. In the table there are some 180,000 clones, about 89% of which are singletons. The sample was PBMCs. These TCRs come from a man between 25 and 39 years old in good health and CMV-seropositive.

The J gene is TRBJ2-7, the V gene TRBV11-2; no clear D gene. Germline assignment: CDR1 SGHAT and CDR2 FQNNGV. CDR3 length: 12 residues. Trimming left V 2 bases short and J 2 bases short, with 4 bases between. The CDR3 loop is CASSLSPYEQYF. CDR3 nucleotides: TGTGCCAGCAGCTTATCGCCCTACGAGCAGTACTTC. Variable domain in full (rest from reference TRBV11-2 and TRBJ2-7): EAGVAQSPRYKIIEKRQSVAFWCNPISGHATLYWYQQILGQGPKLLIQFQNNGVVDDSQLPKDRFSAERLKGVDSTLKIQPAKLEDSAVYLCASSLSPYEQYFGPGTRLTVT.

This chain joins TRBV9 and TRBJ2-6, with TRBD1 matching 9 bases. J gave up 0 bases and V 6 bases, and 4 bases lay outside the gene matches. This CDR3 is built from 16 residues. The germline V gene has CDR1 SGDLS and CDR2 YYNGEE. The CDR3 sequence is CASTGTGPSGANVLTF. The CDR3 coding sequence is TGTGCCAGCACCGGGACAGGGCCCTCTGGGGCCAACGTCCTGACTTTC.

The CDR3 here is CAAKDLHEQYF. The CDR3 DNA is TGTGCCGCTAAAGATTTGCACGAGCAGTACTTC. The chain carries TRBV6-5 and TRBJ2-7, with D uncertain. The CDR3 length is 11 residues. The germline CDR1 and CDR2 sequences are MNHEY and SVGAGI. V lost 11 bases, J lost 5 bases, and 13 bases lay in between.

The chain recombines TRBV5-1 with TRBJ2-7; 8 positions match TRBD2. The CDR3 is 15 amino acids. Germline values: CDR1 SGHRS, CDR2 YFSETQ. Losses at the gene ends were 4 bases for V and 6 bases for J; bases not matched to a gene: 12. The CDR3 nucleotides read TGCGCCAGCAGCCTAGCGGCGGGGGGTTCGGTCGAGCAGTACTTC. This codes for CASSLAAGGSVEQYF.

The V call is TRBV25-1, the J call TRBJ2-1; D might be TRBD1 (5 bases). The V and J ends lost 6 bases and 4 bases respectively, with 7 bases between them. CDR1 is MGHDK, CDR2 SYGVNS, per germline. The length of the CDR3 is 12 residues. CDR3 residues: CASRAGYNEQFF. The CDR3 DNA is TGTGCCAGCAGGGCAGGGTACAATGAGCAGTTCTTC.

This clone was seen a single time. The rearrangement links TRBV6-6 to TRBJ1-2; weak D call: TRBD1 (5 bases). This CDR3 spans 15 amino acids. Germline CDR1 MNHNY, CDR2 SVGAGI (reference sequence). Trimming pared 4 bases from V and 7 bases from J, leaving 19 bases between. CDR3 in DNA: TGTGCCAGCAGTTGGGCGCAGGGAGGATCGGGTGGCTACACCTTC. Amino acid sequence: CASSWAQGGSGGYTF.

This clone was picked up a small number of times. Sequence at one end of the junction differs from germline and may be a read error. The J gene is TRBJ2-7, the V gene TRBV6-1; TRBD1 or TRBD2 may be the D gene (6 bases each). CDR1 is MNHNS, CDR2 SASEGT, per germline. This CDR3 spans 11 amino acids. The CDR3 DNA reads as TGTGCCAGCAGTGCTGGGGGGACATGGGACTTC. Translated: CASSAGGTWDF.

The chain employs TRBV6-6 and TRBJ2-5, with unresolved D. V lost 5 bases and J 1 base, leaving 5 bases between the germline ends. Germline V lookup: CDR1 MNHNY, CDR2 SVGAGI (reference sequence). The CDR3 loop spans 12 amino acids. CDR3 region: CASSTSQETQYF. As DNA, the CDR3 is TGTGCCAGCAGTACCAGCCAAGAGACCCAGTACTTC.

This chain links TRBV5-1 with TRBJ2-5; D is uncertain. The V gene lost 4 bases and the J gene lost 1 base, with 14 bases spanning the gap. The germline gives CDR1 SGHRS, CDR2 YFSETQ. This CDR3 has 15 amino acids. This chain's CDR3 is CASSRYRPSQETQYF. CDR3 nucleotide sequence: TGCGCCAGCAGCCGTTACCGGCCGTCCCAAGAGACCCAGTACTTC.

The chain carries TRBV5-1 and TRBJ2-1, with 10 bases fitting TRBD1. After removal of 2 bases from V and 4 bases from J, the junction contained 6 bases not matched to a gene. The germline V gene has CDR1 SGHRS and CDR2 YFSETQ. CDR3 length equals 16 residues. The CDR3 loop reads CASSLTTGGEYNEQFF. In DNA form, the CDR3 reads TGCGCCAGCAGCTTAACGACAGGGGGCGAGTACAATGAGCAGTTCTTC.

The rearrangement joins TRBV5-1 to TRBJ2-7; the D call may be TRBD1 or TRBD2 (5 bases each). The CDR3 is 12 residues long. V was pared by 7 bases and J by 3 bases, with 11 bases between. Germline CDR1 and CDR2: SGHRS and YFSETQ. CDR3 sequence: CASPWDGYEQYF. DNA for the CDR3: TGCGCCAGCCCATGGGACGGCTACGAGCAGTACTTC.

This chain uses TRBV7-6 with TRBJ1-1; D gene unclear. The CDR3 is 12 amino acids. V lost 5 bases, J lost 6 bases, and 10 bases lay in between. CDR1 and CDR2 from the germline V gene are SGHVS and FNYEAQ. This CDR3 reads CASSQSGAEAFF. The CDR3 region has the DNA TGTGCCAGCAGCCAAAGCGGGGCTGAAGCTTTCTTT.

The rearrangement uses TRBV14 and TRBJ2-7; tentative D call: TRBD2 (5 bases). This CDR3 contains 15 residues. Per germline, CDR1 SGHDN and CDR2 FVKESK. Trimming removed 3 bases from V and 3 bases from J, with 15 bases in between. The CDR3 region is CASSHPAGGIYEQYF. The DNA for the CDR3 is TGTGCCAGCAGCCACCCAGCCGGAGGTATCTACGAGCAGTACTTC.

The chain recombines TRBV30 with TRBJ1-4; a weak D match, TRBD1 (5 bases). The CDR3 contains 14 residues. Trimming cost V 3 bases and J 7 bases, with 15 bases left between them. Germline CDR1 GTSNPN, CDR2 SVGIG (reference sequence). The CDR3 loop reads CAWSPWGLGEKLFF. The CDR3 nucleotides are TGTGCCTGGAGCCCCTGGGGGTTAGGTGAAAAACTGTTTTTT.

This rearrangement joins TRBV2 to TRBJ1-2; TRBD1 matches 9 bases. With V trimmed by 2 bases and J by 4 bases, 8 bases remained unmatched. This CDR3 spans 16 amino acids. Germline V CDR1 and CDR2: SNHLY, FYNNEI. CDR3 loop: CASSEPSGQGVYGYTF. DNA for the CDR3: TGTGCCAGCAGTGAACCGTCGGGACAGGGTGTCTATGGCTACACCTTC.

The chain combines TRBV5-6 with TRBJ2-5, with 8 bases that match TRBD2. The CDR3 runs 14 residues. The junction had 6 bases not matched to a gene; V was cut back by 4 bases and J by 4 bases. Germline loops: CDR1 SGHDT, CDR2 YYEEEE. The chain's CDR3 is CASSGPLAGETQYF. The DNA of the CDR3 is TGTGCCAGCAGCGGGCCTCTAGCGGGAGAGACCCAGTACTTC.

The chain uses TRBV4-2 and TRBJ2-5; D is ambiguous. Germline loops: CDR1 LGHNA, CDR2 YNFKEQ. The CDR3 runs 14 residues. Trimming removed 2 bases at V and 3 bases at J, with 10 bases between. CDR3 nucleotides: TGTGCCAGCAGCCAACCTCAGCTGGAAGAGACCCAGTACTTC. This encodes CASSQPQLEETQYF.

J is TRBJ2-1 and V is TRBV5-6; the D gene is possibly TRBD1 (8 bases). V shed 4 bases and J shed 8 bases, with 22 bases lying between them. CDR1 and CDR2 (germline): SGHDT, YYEEEE. The CDR3 is 16 residues long. The CDR3 DNA reads as TGTGCCAGCAGCCCAGACAGGGGTGCCCGGGGGGATGAGCAGTTCTTC. It translates to CASSPDRGARGDEQFF. Based on the CDR3 plus reference TRBV5-6 and TRBJ2-1, the full variable domain is DAGVTQSPTHLIKTRGQQVTLRCSPKSGHDTVSWYQQALGQGPQFIFQYYEEEERQRGNFPDRFSGHQFPNYSSELNVNALLLGDSALYLCASSPDRGARGDEQFFGPGTRLTVL.

The V and J genes are TRBV6-1 and TRBJ2-7, with D perhaps matching TRBD2 (5 bases). Germline V gene sequence: CDR1 MNHNS, CDR2 SASEGT. CDR3 length: 16 amino acids. The V end was cut by 1 base, the J end by 0 bases, with 13 bases between. The CDR3 loop reads CASSEGRRLYSYEQYF. Written as DNA, the CDR3 is TGTGCCAGCAGTGAAGGGCGGAGGCTATACTCCTACGAGCAGTACTTC.

The chain combines TRBV19 with TRBJ2-6; weak D call: TRBD1 (5 bases). The CDR3 consists of 16 residues. Germline lookup yields CDR1 LNHDA and CDR2 SQIVND (reference sequence). Trimming shortened V by 6 bases and J by 0 bases, and 12 bases separated the two germline ends. For the CDR3, the DNA is TGTGCCAGTAGAGACAGTTCTCTCTCTGGGGCCAACGTCCTGACTTTC. It codes for CASRDSSLSGANVLTF.

The rearrangement joins TRBV5-4 to TRBJ1-2, with 8 bases that match TRBD1. J gave up 9 bases and V 2 bases, and 6 bases lay outside the gene matches. The CDR3 covers 13 residues. Germline V gene sequence: CDR1 SGHNT, CDR2 YYREEE (reference sequence). The CDR3: CASSFQGAPRYTF. In DNA, the CDR3 is TGTGCCAGCAGCTTTCAGGGGGCGCCTCGCTACACCTTC.